The clone carrying this T cell receptor beta chain appeared a few times. J was trimmed by 4 bases and V by 0 bases; bases with no gene match: 12. This CDR3 region has 17 residues. Germline CDR1 is SGHTS and CDR2 is YDEGEE. The sample belongs to a study of T cell changes during pregnancy in multiple sclerosis. Profiled with immunoSEQ multiplex PCR; TCRdb holds only in-frame clones, not every one. Among over 35,000 clones, about 90% were seen once, and the ten largest hold approximately 11%. The chain combines TRBV5-8 with TRBJ2-7; 8 bases fit TRBD1. The sample here was CD8+ T cells from peripheral blood mononuclear cells, taken in the first trimester of pregnancy. This TCR was recovered from a female donor with multiple sclerosis, enrolled in a pregnancy study. The CDR3 region is CASSLGTGYLVGYEQYF. The CDR3 DNA follows: TGTGCCAGCAGCTTGGGGACAGGGTATCTCGTGGGGTACGAGCAGTACTTC.